This T cell receptor beta chain was observed in a study of shared clonotypes between healthy human individuals. Study results and caveats: Depth of sequencing was expected to influence donor clonotype sharing.

Recent acute infections and vaccinations were absent in the healthy HIV-negative adult donors. Among the donors, all were Caucasian adults who lived in Nashville, Tennessee. Clones were read by immunoSEQ multiplex PCR, and TCRdb kept only the in-frame ones, dropping some. There are under 850,000 clones in the sample; over 55% occur only once, and roughly 1.8% lies in the top ten. Germline V gives CDR1 LNHDA, CDR2 SQIVND (reference sequence). V was cut by 10 bases and J by 0 bases, with 14 bases left in between. The CDR3 has 14 residues. About this clone itself: The antigen remains unidentified.

The sequencing sample was made of memory CD4+ T cells sorted from blood. Regarding subset: CD45RA-negative fraction. The TCR originated in a young woman in good health. J is TRBJ2-3 and V is TRBV19; D gene ambiguous. CDR3 in DNA: TGTGCCACTCATGACGGATCTAGCACAGATACGCAGTATTTT. This gives the protein CATHDGSSTDTQYF.